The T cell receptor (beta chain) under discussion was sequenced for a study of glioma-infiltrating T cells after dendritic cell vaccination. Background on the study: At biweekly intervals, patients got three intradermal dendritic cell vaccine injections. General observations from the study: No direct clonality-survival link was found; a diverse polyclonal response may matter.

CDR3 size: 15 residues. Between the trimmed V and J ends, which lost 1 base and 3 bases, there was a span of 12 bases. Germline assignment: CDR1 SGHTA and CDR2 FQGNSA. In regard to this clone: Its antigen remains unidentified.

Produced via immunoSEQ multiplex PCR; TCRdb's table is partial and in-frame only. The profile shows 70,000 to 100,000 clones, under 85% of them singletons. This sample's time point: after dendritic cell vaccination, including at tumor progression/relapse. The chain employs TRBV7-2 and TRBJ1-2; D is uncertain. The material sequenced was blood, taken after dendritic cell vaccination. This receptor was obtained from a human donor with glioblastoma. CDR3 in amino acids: CASSLERVEDYGYTF. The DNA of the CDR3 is TGTGCCAGCAGCTTAGAGAGGGTAGAGGACTATGGCTACACCTTC.